This T cell receptor beta chain comes out of a study of graft-versus-host responses after intestinal transplantation (dated by TCRdb to the early 2020s). At the level of the whole study: Recipients received multivisceral, liver-intestinal, or isolated intestinal transplants. A peak of at least 4% donor T cells among recipient peripheral blood mononuclear cells was the definition used for donor T cell macrochimerism. After intestinal transplantation, graft-versus-host and host-versus-graft alloreactive T cell clones were followed in the graft, circulation and bone marrow using bulk TCR-beta CDR3 sequencing. To identify alloreactive clones, pre-transplant mixed lymphocyte reaction products were sequenced and compared with unstimulated pre-transplant donor and recipient T cells. The cohort enrolled about two dozen intestinal transplant recipients, one of whom was a retransplant, and 3 patients without pretransplant specimens were excluded. Rather than going through the commercial service, samples from three later patients were sequenced in-house on an Illumina MiSeq and processed with MiXCR. Every recipient was given anti-thymocyte globulin induction, then maintenance tacrolimus and steroids for approximately 3 years. Broader findings and caveats from the paper: Early after transplant, declines in HvG clones were associated with peak levels of circulating GvH clones. GvH clones were detected in recipient bone marrow, and some appeared earlier in ileal mucosa or blood, consistent with an intestinal mucosal origin. The relatively low number and heterogeneity of intestinal transplant patients limited the conclusions. High GvH to HvG T cell clonal ratios were observed in the allografts of patients with donor T cell macrochimerism.

Measured from the cysteine to the phenylalanine, the CDR3 is 14 residues long. Of all the DNA, just the CDR3 is kept, 42 bases in frame from base 1. The junction shows trimming of 5 bases on V and 0 bases on J, and the gene matches do not reach 1 base of it. CDR1 and CDR2, looked up from the germline V gene, are MNHNS and SASEGT. Of note for this clone: Base qualities are not at hand, and no much larger clone is one base apart.

The time point label here, explained by the study, means: cells obtained before transplantation from donor or recipient. In the mixed lymphocyte reactions, roughly 200,000 CFSE-labeled pre-transplant responders were plated with roughly 200,000 irradiated violet-dye-labeled stimulators and cultured for roughly six days. Proliferating CD3+CD4+CFSE-low and CD3+CD8+CFSE-low responder cells were FACS-sorted on a BD Influx sorter after the mixed lymphocyte reaction. Library construction relied on the immunoSEQ multiplex PCR assay. For most patients, genomic DNA was isolated with the Qiagen DNeasy Blood and Tissue Kit and shipped frozen to Adaptive Biotechnologies for TCR sequencing. For most patients, genomic DNA was subjected to high-throughput TCR-beta CDR3 sequencing by Adaptive Biotechnologies. On the authors' methods: Adaptive's ImmunoSEQ software supplied the TCR sequencing data for 18 patients, while MiXCR and VDJtools were used to process a few other patients. To correct CD4 versus CD8 sorting errors, any sequence found in both subsets at a frequency ratio below 5:1 was removed. CDR3 nucleotide sequences shared between donor and recipient were removed because their origin could not be assigned. At least 2-fold expansion over unstimulated cells and a minimum CFSE-low frequency of 0.002% (template counts) or 0.001% (read counts) were required for clones to be classified as alloreactive. Clones were considered mappable if detected in sequenced pre-transplant spleen, lymph node, or MLR CFSE-low populations of the donor or recipient. Cumulative frequency of alloreactive clones was calculated as a percentage of all sequences weighted by copy number. TCRdb holds this immuneACCESS table with in-frame rearrangements only. Some clones are missing; in checked studies, unresolved V genes explain under half, and the rest has no known cause. That table furnishes V, J and clone size, whereas the DNA furnished D and trimming. For this sample the table gives some 11,000 clones, of which 31% were detected only once. Under 2% of the sample lies in the top ten.

This TCR came from a human patient who was an organ donor for intestinal transplantation. This chain is built from TRBV6-1 and TRBJ1-3; 7 bases in the junction line up with TRBD1. The sequences come from alloreactive CD4+ T cells from a mixed lymphocyte reaction culture, collected before transplantation. Taken with the paper, the label for cell subset or site translates to: CFSE-low proliferating T cells sorted from approximately 6-day pre-transplant mixed lymphocyte reaction (GvH or HvG direction). The DNA sequence reads TGTGCCAGCAGTCGGGACAGCTCTGGAAACACCATATATTTT. Protein translation: CASSRDSSGNTIYF.